This T cell receptor (beta chain) was captured in a study of shared clonotypes between healthy human individuals. Study-wide findings and caveats: Sequencing depth was a factor that was expected to affect clonotype sharing among donors.

To note about this clone: No antigen is known for it.

Germline V gene sequence: CDR1 MDHEN, CDR2 SYDVKM. With 7 bases clipped from V and 4 bases from J, the junction kept 10 bases outside the gene matches. This CDR3 is 15 amino acids long. Using immunoSEQ multiplex PCR, the repertoire was profiled, and TCRdb retains in-frame clones only, with some absent. Of hundreds of thousands of clones in the sample, around 74% were seen once. Input material: memory CD4+ T cells sorted from blood. Stated subset: CD45RA-negative fraction. This sequence joins TRBV28 and TRBJ2-7; 10 bases map to TRBD1. This TCR was sampled from a woman under 40 in good health. The CDR3 DNA reads TGTGCCAGCACGCAGGGGGGACAGGGGATTTACGAGCAGTACTTC. Translation gives CASTQGGQGIYEQYF.